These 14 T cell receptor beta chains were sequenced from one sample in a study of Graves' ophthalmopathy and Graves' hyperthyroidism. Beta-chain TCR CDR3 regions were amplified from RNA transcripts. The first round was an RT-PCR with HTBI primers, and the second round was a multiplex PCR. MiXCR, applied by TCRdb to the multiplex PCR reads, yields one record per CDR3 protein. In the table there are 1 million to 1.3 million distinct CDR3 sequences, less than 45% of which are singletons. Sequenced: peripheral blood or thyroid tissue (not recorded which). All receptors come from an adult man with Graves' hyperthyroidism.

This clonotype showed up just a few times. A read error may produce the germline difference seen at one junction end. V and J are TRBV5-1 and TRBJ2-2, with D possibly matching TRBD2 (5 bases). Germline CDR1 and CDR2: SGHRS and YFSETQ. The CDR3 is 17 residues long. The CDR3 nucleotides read TGCGCCGGCAGCCCCCTTATAGTAGCGTTGAACACCGGGGAGCTGTTTTTT. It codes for CAGSPLIVALNTGELFF. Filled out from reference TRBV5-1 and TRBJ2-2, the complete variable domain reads KAGVTQTPRYLIKTRGQQVTLSCSPISGHRSVSWYQQTPGQGLQFLFEYFSETQRNKGNFPGRFSGRQFSNSRSEMNVSTLELGDSALYLCAGSPLIVALNTGELFFGEGSRLTVL.

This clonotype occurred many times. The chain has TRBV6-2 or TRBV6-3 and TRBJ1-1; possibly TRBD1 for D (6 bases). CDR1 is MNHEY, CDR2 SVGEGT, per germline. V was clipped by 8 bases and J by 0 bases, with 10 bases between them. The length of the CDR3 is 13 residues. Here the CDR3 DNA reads TGTGCCAGCCACAGGGTGGTGAACACTGAAGCTTTCTTT. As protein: CASHRVVNTEAFF.

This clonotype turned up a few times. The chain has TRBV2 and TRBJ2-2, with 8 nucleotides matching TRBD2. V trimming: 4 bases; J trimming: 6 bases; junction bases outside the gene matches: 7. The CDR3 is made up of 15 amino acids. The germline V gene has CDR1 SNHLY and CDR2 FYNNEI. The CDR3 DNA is TGTGCCAGCAGTGGGGGGACTAGGATTTCCGGGGAGCTGTTTTTT. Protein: CASSGGTRISGELFF.

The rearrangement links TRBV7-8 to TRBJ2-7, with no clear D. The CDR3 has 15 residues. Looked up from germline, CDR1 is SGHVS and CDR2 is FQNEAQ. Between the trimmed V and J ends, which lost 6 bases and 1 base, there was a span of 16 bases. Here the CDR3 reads CASSYGGSFSYEQYF. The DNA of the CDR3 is TGTGCCAGCAGTTATGGCGGCAGCTTTTCCTACGAGCAGTACTTC.

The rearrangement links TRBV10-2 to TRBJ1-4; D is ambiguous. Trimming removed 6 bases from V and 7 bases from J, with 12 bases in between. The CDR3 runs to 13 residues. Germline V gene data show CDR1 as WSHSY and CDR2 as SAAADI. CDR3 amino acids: CASRGNIFEKLFF. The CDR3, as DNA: TGCGCCAGCAGGGGGAACATTTTTGAAAAACTGTTTTTT.

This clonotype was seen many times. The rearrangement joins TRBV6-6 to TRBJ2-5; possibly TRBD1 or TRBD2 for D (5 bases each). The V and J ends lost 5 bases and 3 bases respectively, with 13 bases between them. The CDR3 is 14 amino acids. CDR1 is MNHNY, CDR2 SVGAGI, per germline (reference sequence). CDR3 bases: TGTGCCAGCAGTCGGGACGTACACGAAGAGACCCAGTACTTC. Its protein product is CASSRDVHEETQYF.

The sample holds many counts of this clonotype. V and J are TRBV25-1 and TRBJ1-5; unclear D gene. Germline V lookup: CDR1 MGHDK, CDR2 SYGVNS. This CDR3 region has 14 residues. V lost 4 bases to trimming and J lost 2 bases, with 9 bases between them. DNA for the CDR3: TGTGCCAGCAGTGGTCCGGGAGGCAATCAGCCCCAGCATTTT. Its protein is CASSGPGGNQPQHF.

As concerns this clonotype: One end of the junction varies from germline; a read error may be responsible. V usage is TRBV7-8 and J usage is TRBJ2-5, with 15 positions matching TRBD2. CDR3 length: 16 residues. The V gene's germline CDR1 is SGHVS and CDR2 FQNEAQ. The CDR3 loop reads CAGSLGLAGGLWTQYF. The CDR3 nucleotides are TGTGCCGGCAGTCTTGGACTAGCGGGGGGGCTATGGACCCAGTACTTC.

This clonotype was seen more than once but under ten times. The CDR3 here is CASSRGQGLEAFF. CDR3 DNA: TGTGCCAGCAGCAGGGGACAGGGGCTGGAAGCTTTCTTT. V usage is TRBV3-1 and J usage is TRBJ1-1; 10 nucleotides agree with TRBD1. Germline-derived CDR1 and CDR2 are LGHDT and YNNKEL (reference sequence). V trimming: 5 bases; J trimming: 8 bases; junction bases outside the gene matches: 5. This CDR3 contains 13 residues.

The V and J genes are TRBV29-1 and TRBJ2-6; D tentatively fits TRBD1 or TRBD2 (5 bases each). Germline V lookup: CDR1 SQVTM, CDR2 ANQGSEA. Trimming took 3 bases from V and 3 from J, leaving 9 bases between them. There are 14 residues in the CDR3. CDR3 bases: TGCAGCGTTGAGACAGACTATGGGGCCAACGTCCTGACTTTC. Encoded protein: CSVETDYGANVLTF.

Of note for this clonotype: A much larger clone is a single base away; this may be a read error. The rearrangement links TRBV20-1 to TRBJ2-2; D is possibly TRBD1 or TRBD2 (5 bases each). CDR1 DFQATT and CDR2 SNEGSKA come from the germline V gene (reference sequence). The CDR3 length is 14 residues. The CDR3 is CSARLDSFTGELLF. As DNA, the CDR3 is TGCAGTGCTAGACTAGACAGTTTCACCGGGGAGCTGCTTTTT.

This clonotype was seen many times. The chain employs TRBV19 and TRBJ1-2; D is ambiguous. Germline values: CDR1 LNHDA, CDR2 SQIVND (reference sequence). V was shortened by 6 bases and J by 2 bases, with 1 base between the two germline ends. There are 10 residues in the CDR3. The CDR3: CASRNYGYTF. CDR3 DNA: TGTGCCAGTAGGAACTATGGCTACACCTTC.

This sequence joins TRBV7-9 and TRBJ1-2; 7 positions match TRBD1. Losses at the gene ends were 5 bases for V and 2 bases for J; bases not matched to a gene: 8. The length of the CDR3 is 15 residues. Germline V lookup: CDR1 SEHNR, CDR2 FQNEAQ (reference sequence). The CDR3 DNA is TGTGCCAGCAGCATACAGACAGGGCTGAACTATGGCTACACCTTC. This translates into CASSIQTGLNYGYTF.

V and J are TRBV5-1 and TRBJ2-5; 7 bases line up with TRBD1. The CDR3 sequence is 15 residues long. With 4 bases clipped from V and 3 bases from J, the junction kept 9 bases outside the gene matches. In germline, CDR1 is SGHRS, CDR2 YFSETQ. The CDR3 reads CASSTQDRAEETQYF. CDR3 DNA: TGCGCCAGCAGCACCCAAGACAGGGCTGAAGAGACCCAGTACTTC.